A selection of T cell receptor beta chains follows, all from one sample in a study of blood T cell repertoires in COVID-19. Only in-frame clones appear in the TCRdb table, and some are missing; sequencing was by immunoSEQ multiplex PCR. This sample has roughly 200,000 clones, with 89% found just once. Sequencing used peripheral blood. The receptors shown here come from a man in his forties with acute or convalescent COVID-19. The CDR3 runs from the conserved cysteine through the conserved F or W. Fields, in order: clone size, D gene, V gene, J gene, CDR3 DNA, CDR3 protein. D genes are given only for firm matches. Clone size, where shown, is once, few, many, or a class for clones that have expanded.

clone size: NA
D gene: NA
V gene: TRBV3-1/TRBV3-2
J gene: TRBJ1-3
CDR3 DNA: TGTGCCAGCAGCCAAGCCGGGGGCTCTGGAAACACCATATATTTT
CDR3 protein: CASSQAGGSGNTIYF

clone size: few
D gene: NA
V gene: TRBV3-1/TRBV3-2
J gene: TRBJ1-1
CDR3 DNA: TGTGCCAGCACCCTAATGGAGGGGACTGAAGCTTTCTTT
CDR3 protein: CASTLMEGTEAFF

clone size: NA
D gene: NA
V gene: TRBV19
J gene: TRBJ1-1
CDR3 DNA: TGTGCCAGTAGTAGCTTGAGCATGAACACTGAAGCTTTCTTT
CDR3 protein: CASSSLSMNTEAFF

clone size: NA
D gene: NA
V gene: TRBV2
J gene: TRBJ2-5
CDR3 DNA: TGTGCCAGCAGTCCAACTAGCACGGGGACCCAGTACTTC
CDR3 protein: CASSPTSTGTQYF

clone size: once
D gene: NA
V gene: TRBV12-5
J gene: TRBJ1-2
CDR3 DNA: TGTGCTAGTGGTCGCCATGGGCTCAACTATGGCTACACCTTC
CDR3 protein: CASGRHGLNYGYTF

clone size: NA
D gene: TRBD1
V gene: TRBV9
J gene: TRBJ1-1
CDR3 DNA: TGTGCCAGCAGCGTATATGGACAGGGGATAACTGAAGCTTTCTTT
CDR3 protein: CASSVYGQGITEAFF

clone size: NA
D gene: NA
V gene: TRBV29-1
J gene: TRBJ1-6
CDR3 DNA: TGCAGCCCTAAACCGGGACTGAATAATTCACCCCTCCACTTT
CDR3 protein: CSPKPGLNNSPLHF

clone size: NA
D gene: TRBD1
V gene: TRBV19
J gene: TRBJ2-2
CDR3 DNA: TGTGCCAGTATCCGAGGGGACAGGGGGGTCACCGGGGAGCTGTTTTTT
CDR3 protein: CASIRGDRGVTGELFF

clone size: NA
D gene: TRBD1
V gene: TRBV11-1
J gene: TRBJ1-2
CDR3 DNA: TGTGCCAGCAGCCAGATGACAGGGTACTATGGCTACACCTTC
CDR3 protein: CASSQMTGYYGYTF

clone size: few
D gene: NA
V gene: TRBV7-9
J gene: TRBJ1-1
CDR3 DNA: TGTGCCAGCAGCCCTCAGGGGACTGAAGCTTTCTTT
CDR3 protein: CASSPQGTEAFF

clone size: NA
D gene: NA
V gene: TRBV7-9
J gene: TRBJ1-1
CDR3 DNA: TGTGCCCTACTTGGGATCCTCGGGATTGAAGCTTTCTTT
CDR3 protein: CALLGILGIEAFF

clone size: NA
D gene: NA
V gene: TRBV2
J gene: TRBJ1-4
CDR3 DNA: TGTGCCAGCAGTGAAGGGTGGAAAGTCTCGGGGGAAAAACTGTTTTTT
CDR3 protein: CASSEGWKVSGEKLFF

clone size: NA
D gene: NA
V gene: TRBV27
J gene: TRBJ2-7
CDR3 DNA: TGTGCCAGCAGTCTCGCTCCATTAAGGGGGGAGCAGTACTTC
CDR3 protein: CASSLAPLRGEQYF

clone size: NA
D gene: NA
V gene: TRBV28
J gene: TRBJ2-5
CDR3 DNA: TGTGCCAGCACCGGGACACGGGAGACCCAGTACTTC
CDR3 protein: CASTGTRETQYF

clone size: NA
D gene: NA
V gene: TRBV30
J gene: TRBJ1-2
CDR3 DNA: TGTGCCTGGAGTAGGGGGGGCAGCTATGGCTACACCTTC
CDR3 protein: CAWSRGGSYGYTF

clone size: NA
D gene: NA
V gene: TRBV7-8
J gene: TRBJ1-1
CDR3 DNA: TGTGCCAGCAGCAGTCAGACAGGCGGGACTGAAGCTTTCTTT
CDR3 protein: CASSSQTGGTEAFF